This TCR beta chain appears in the sequencing data of a study of neurological immune-mediated disorders. Study-wide results and caveats: Phylogenetic grouping assigned the repertoires of 18 of 34 multiple sclerosis patients to a single related-CDR3 cluster, which may represent a signature.

Trimming at V came to 5 bases and at J to 4 bases, leaving 11 bases not matched to a gene. This CDR3 has 16 residues. Germline CDR1 reads ENHRY; CDR2 reads SYGVKD. 5'RACE employing 10-nucleotide random UMIs yielded the cDNA. TCRdb ran MiXCR on the 5' RACE reads and lists one entry per CDR3 protein. There are approximately 86,000 distinct CDR3 sequences in the sample; just over 2.5% occur only once, and more than 0.95% lies in the top ten. This clonotype appeared many times. As yet, its antigen is unknown. Input material: PBMCs. The receptor's source is a young woman with multiple sclerosis. The gene calls are TRBV10-3 and TRBJ2-3, with TRBD2 identical over 8 bases. This CDR3 reads CAISPPGTRGSDTQYF. The CDR3 DNA reads TGTGCCATCAGTCCCCCCGGGACTAGGGGGTCAGATACGCAGTATTTT.